Shown below are 2 T cell receptor beta chains from a single sample sequenced in a study of T cells in Graves' hyperthyroidism and ophthalmopathy. TCR beta CDR3 sequences were amplified from RNA transcripts. The TCR CDR3 was amplified in a first-round RT-PCR using the HTBI primer set. One entry per CDR3 protein results from TCRdb running MiXCR on the multiplex PCR reads. The data hold roughly 380,000 distinct CDR3 sequences, with roughly 19% observed a single time. Sequencing was done on a sample of blood. The origin of the receptors is a woman aged 18-35 years with Graves' hyperthyroidism.

This clonotype was observed at least ten times. The rearrangement uses TRBV2 and TRBJ1-1; possibly TRBD1 for D (5 bases). CDR3 length: 14 residues. V lost 3 bases and J 4 bases, leaving 12 bases between the germline ends. Germline assignment: CDR1 SNHLY and CDR2 FYNNEI. The CDR3 loop is CASSDRTTSTEAFF. Here the CDR3 DNA reads TGTGCCAGCAGTGACCGGACAACGAGCACTGAAGCTTTCTTT.

CDR3 loop: CASSPNSGNEQYF. In nucleotides, the CDR3 is TGTGCCAGCAGCCCAAATAGCGGGAACGAGCAGTACTTC. The chain is built from TRBV7-2 and TRBJ2-7; 8 bases match TRBD2. Germline V gives CDR1 SGHTA, CDR2 FQGNSA. This CDR3 comprises 13 residues. Losses at the gene ends were 5 bases for V and 5 bases for J; bases not matched to a gene: 5.